This T cell receptor (beta chain) is from a study of T cell responses to AZD1222 COVID-19 vaccine. Note on this clone: The antigen is not known.

Germline CDR1 SGHAT, CDR2 FQNNGV. Trimming shortened V by 5 bases and J by 8 bases, and 18 bases separated the two germline ends. The CDR3 totals 15 residues. Libraries were prepared by immunoSEQ multiplex PCR; TCRdb keeps only in-frame clonotypes and omits some of them. The repertoire includes around 140,000 clones, around 84% of them detected once, and over 4.5% sits in the top ten. The study's findings and limits: Donors were largely white British and mainly female; clonal diversity was possibly underestimated.

Source: peripheral blood, taken 28 days after the second AZD1222 dose. This receptor was identified in an adult who received the AZD1222 COVID-19 vaccine. J is TRBJ1-4 and V is TRBV11-2; D is uncertain. The CDR3 DNA reads as TGTGCCAGCAGCCCCCCGGGGAAGTCGGGAGAAAAACTGTTTTTT. Translating gives CASSPPGKSGEKLFF.